The following is a T cell receptor beta chain sequence with its context. The sample originates from a study of blood T cell dynamics during melanoma immunotherapy. Whole-study context: Patients with metastatic melanoma got pembrolizumab or nivolumab-ipilimumab as first-line care.

This sample's time point: week 3, after first cycle of checkpoint inhibitor. Apart from two fast progressors, RECIST 1.1 response was judged 12 weeks post-infusion. The CDR3 length is 16 residues. Germline V gene sequence: CDR1 MNHEY, CDR2 SMNVEV (reference sequence). Trimming took 6 bases from V and 6 from J; bases not matched to a gene: 8. All DNA from each sorted CD8+ subset was loaded. Produced via immunoSEQ multiplex PCR; TCRdb's table is partial and in-frame only. The top ten clones hold under 0.25% of a sample with 15,000 to 20,000 clones, 94% of them seen once. The chain uses TRBV27 and TRBJ2-2; TRBD2 agrees at 12 bases. The sequence was obtained from a human donor with melanoma. The starting material was effector memory CD8+ T cells from blood, obtained from a patient treated with checkpoint blockade. CDR3 in DNA: TGTGCCAGCAGACTAGCGGGACTAGCGGGCGCCGGGGAGCTGTTTTTT. Protein product: CASRLAGLAGAGELFF.